This T cell receptor beta chain is from a study of blood T cell repertoires in COVID-19. As for the study in general: COVID-19 samples collected from the United States, Italy and Spain covered acute and convalescent phases. PBMCs, B-cell-depleted T cells, or T cells provided the cDNA or gDNA that made up the material.

Sequenced by immunoSEQ multiplex PCR; TCRdb stores in-frame clones only, minus some. The sample holds 490,000 or so clones, 88% seen once. Trimming pared 5 bases from V and 3 bases from J, leaving 10 bases between. Per germline, CDR1 SEHNR and CDR2 FQNEAQ (reference sequence). This CDR3 has 13 residues. Cohorts were determined from participant-reported clinical history. V gene TRBV7-9 combines with J gene TRBJ1-1; D remains ambiguous. The sequence was obtained from a woman aged 60-75 years who had recovered from COVID-19. Sequencing was carried out using PBMCs or T cells enriched from blood (not recorded which). CDR3 protein: CASSPQRDTEAFF. The CDR3 DNA follows: TGTGCCAGCAGCCCACAGAGGGACACTGAAGCTTTCTTT. Full variable domain (rest looked up from reference TRBV7-9 and TRBJ1-1): DTGVSQNPRHKITKRGQNVTFRCDPISEHNRLYWYRQTLGQGPEFLTYFQNEAQLEKSRLLSDRFSAERPKGSFSTLEIQRTEQGDSAMYLCASSPQRDTEAFFGQGTRLTVV.